This T cell receptor (beta chain) was obtained from a study of cytomegalovirus exposure and HLA in healthy donors (dated by TCRdb to the late 2010s). Broadly, across the study: In an earlier analysis of 587 of the donors, 276 Gb of sequence data and some 100 million unique TCR beta sequences from 180 million or so T cells were reported. In addition to the first cohort of roughly 670 subjects, a separate validation cohort of approximately 130 different subjects was used. All discovery cohort repertoires had been generated on a single sequencing platform. Among approximately 370 genotyped donors of the cohort, an average of about 220,000 unique TCR beta nucleotide sequences was sequenced per donor, of which about 19% were non-productive. Donor age, sex, ethnicity and CMV serostatus were compiled alongside the repertoire data. High-throughput TCR immunosequencing, statistical association of individual TCRs with disease status, and machine learning were combined to predict cytomegalovirus infection status. A later genetic analysis used genome-wide SNP genotypes for 398 of the 666 donors, treating that subset as a discovery cohort. The study was designed to test whether signatures of past pathogen exposure could be identified by cataloging public T cell receptors. Four to six DR-DQ haplotypes were handled as single units for association and clustering, since linkage in the cohort was strong. Both class I and class II loci were covered by HLA typing, at four-digit resolution. The T cell repertoires of roughly 660 subjects were profiled by immunosequencing and related to cytomegalovirus serostatus. To decide whether each TCR beta V gene segment behaved as functional or pseudogenic, an earlier analysis of approximately 620 of the donors relied on high-throughput TCR beta sequencing. Roughly 300 gigabases of sequencing data and around 80 million unique TCR sequences made up an early release that covered some 640 HLA-typed donors. The genetic ancestry cluster associated with self-reported Caucasian donors included 70% to 85% of the roughly 380 genotyped donors. A later analysis re-examined previously published TCR beta repertoires from about 670 donors and added high-resolution HLA genotyping to investigate patterns of TCR occurrence. Rather than drawing on any new phenotypic data, the later analysis identified candidate immune exposures from TCR beta sequences and the way those sequences occurred across donors. The number of typed donors differed by locus: 629-630 for A, B, C, DRB1 and DQB1; approximately 540 for DQA1; around 610 for DPA1; and 450 to 480 for DPB1. Beyond this particular receptor, the publication reports: The sequencing pipeline was judged likely to have produced a cluster of highly shared sequence variants as a technical artifact. A later analysis found that most CMV-associated TCR beta chains appeared HLA-restricted, with HLA associations seemingly driven largely by CMV exposure. A further reported finding was that TCR beta sequences accurately predicted the HLA-A and HLA-B alleles for most subjects in the first cohort. Only TCR beta chains were sequenced in this cohort, and the absence of alpha or paired-chain data limited detectable features. The classifier was reported to diagnose cytomegalovirus status with high specificity and sensitivity in both the original and validation cohorts. The presence/absence analyses assumed that sequencing depth was roughly uniform across donors, and that assumption may not be true. Strong co-occurrence of HLA alleles, especially DR and DQ, made assigning TCR associations to individual alleles difficult. It was suggested by the authors that the approach could potentially be generalized to other disease states and immunological phenotypes. Most TCR sequences were observed very rarely across donors, whereas some public TCRs were present in many individuals. A later analysis found that HLA-associated TCR beta chains were more clonally expanded and had lower generation probabilities than equally common non-associated chains. Compared with the roughly 720-donor mean, donors in an Asian-associated ancestry cluster had fewer N-insertions in productive TCRs, according to a later genetic analysis. For the cohort, immune exposure information was limited to CMV serostatus. The earlier analysis of some 560 of the donors excluded fewer than 20 rarely observed V segments, including chromosome 9 orphons, because counts were too low. In a later analysis, 15,000 to 20,000 TCR beta sequences were associated with specific HLA alleles at a false discovery rate of 0.05. Broadly in line with IMGT annotations, most TCR beta V segments showed up in productive rearrangements about 87% or about 30% of the time in an earlier analysis of 587 of the donors. V-gene and J-gene trimming of TCR beta chains was associated with a missense DCLRE1C variant in a later genetic analysis, and the association was replicated in an independent cohort. Because HLA typing was missing for some donors at each locus, association tests included only the typed subset. In a later analysis, several top co-occurrence clusters were reported to appear linked to parvovirus B19, influenza, CMV and Epstein-Barr virus. In a later analysis, TCR association rates were found to vary across HLA loci, with the most associated TCRs seen for DRB1 alleles and the fewest for HLA-C alleles. The study gave a list of more than 150 TCR beta chains associated with cytomegalovirus. In vitro tests confirmed that a few of the cytomegalovirus-associated TCR beta chains recognize cytomegalovirus antigens. Correlated functional status among segregating V segments might reflect linkage disequilibrium, but an unknown experimental factor could not be ruled out.

Library preparation employed the immunoSEQ multiplex PCR assay. The multiplex PCR relied on a mix of 60 forward primers for TCR Vbeta segments and 13 reverse primers for TCR Jbeta segments. Amplification of the CDR3 region of rearranged TCR beta genes was performed with a multiplex PCR assay on genomic DNA. The amplified TCR beta libraries were sequenced on the Illumina HiSeq System as 87-base-pair reads. For the original study's pipeline: Across the 666 repertoires, a later analysis counted 80 million or so unique TCR beta chains, 8.5 million to 12 million of which were shared by at least two donors. Raw reads were error-corrected and collapsed into unique sequences with a nearest-neighbor algorithm that merged closely related sequences to remove PCR and sequencing errors. To assign V, D and J gene segments, CDR3 sequences were aligned to IMGT reference sequences. For a sequence to be retained, at least a six-nucleotide match to both a V gene segment and a J gene segment was required. Rearrangements were called productive when the CDR3 lacked stop codons and stayed in frame with V and J; all others were non-productive. CDR3 was defined by IMGT convention, running from the second conserved V-encoded cysteine to the conserved J-encoded phenylalanine. In an earlier analysis of roughly 610 of the donors, sequences lacking an unambiguous match to a single V gene segment were excluded. In an earlier analysis of several hundred of the donors, V segments were called functional above 56.7% productive rearrangements and were called segregating when the between-donor standard deviation exceeded 5%. To diagnose cytomegalovirus status from the catalog of TCR beta chain sequences, a statistical classification framework was built. V and J gene assignment, in a later analysis, came from comparing TCR nucleotide sequences with IMGT/GENE-DB human TR gene sequences. A later analysis assigned CDR3 sequences and most-parsimonious VDJ recombination scenarios with the TCRdist pipeline. A later analysis defined each TCR beta chain by its CDR3 amino acid sequence plus V-gene family, and excluded reads lacking a unique V-gene family. As a way to deal with suspected cross-contamination and a sequencing artifact, a later analysis dropped 450 to 600 nucleotide sequences that were highly shared and had low generation probability. In a later analysis, a clonal expansion index for each public chain was calculated from normalized within-repertoire ranks of inferred template counts. A later analysis computed generation probabilities with a VDJ recombination model fitted to out-of-frame rearrangements, and checked the results against IGoR. A later analysis scored TCR-TCR, TCR-HLA and TCR-CMV co-occurrence with hypergeometric tests, applying a repertoire-size bias correction to TCR pairs. To estimate false discovery rates, a later analysis permuted the HLA or CMV assignments 20 times. In a later analysis, co-occurring TCRs were grouped with DBSCAN, and TCRdist sequence similarity was added when clustering was performed within HLA-allele-positive subsets. Repertoires with fewer than 30,000 or more than 120,000 public chains, plus five repertoires with anomalous nucleotide sharing, were excluded from co-occurrence clustering. Imported from immuneACCESS, the table was reduced by TCRdb to in-frame sequences with V and J called. These copies leave out some clones; in studies compared against another copy, an unresolved V gene accounts for under half, and the cause of the remainder is not known. V and J calls and clone size are those listed in that table; D and trimming were worked out from the DNA. This sample lists more than 95,000 clones; around 80% were detected once. About 5.4% of the sample belongs to the ten largest clones.

The cohort was made up of hundreds of healthy bone marrow donors. At the time of sampling, every cohort member was nominally healthy, though immune exposures that went unrecorded were likely present. The donor tested CMV seropositive and was one of the 289 seropositive cohort members. A peripheral blood sample was collected from each donor, and TCR beta sequencing was performed on peripheral blood mononuclear cells. The Qiagen DNeasy Blood Extraction Kit was used to extract genomic DNA from the blood cell samples. For this clone: There is no known antigen for this receptor. The input lacks base qualities; no much larger clone sits a single base away.

What was sequenced was PBMCs. The sequence came from a woman between 18 and 29 years old in good health and CMV-seropositive.

The CDR3 region has the sequence CASSVGPGSYTF. The nucleotides read TGTGCCAGCAGTGTGGGCCCCGGGAGCTACACCTTC. In this chain, TRBV2 is recombined with TRBJ1-2, with no D gene named confidently. In the germline V gene, CDR1 corresponds to SNHLY and CDR2 to FYNNEI. From its cysteine to its phenylalanine, the CDR3 spans 12 amino acids. Only the CDR3 region is kept as DNA, spanning 36 bases read in frame from base 1. V is cut by 4 bases and J by 9 bases, and the space between the germline ends is 12 bases.